The clone carrying this T cell receptor (beta chain) was found a few times. As yet, its antigen is unknown. V lost 6 bases and J 5 bases, leaving 16 bases between the germline ends. The CDR3 is made up of 14 amino acids. Germline CDR1 and CDR2: MDHEN and SYDVKM. The sample originates from a study of shared clonotypes between healthy human individuals. Across the study: A donor's plate count was three for CD4 naive and three for CD4 memory; CD8 naive had two and CD8 memory one. Study-wide results and limits: Despite large depth, sorted-subset datasets appeared incompletely sequenced.

Researchers divided each subset's genomic DNA evenly across several immunoSEQ plates. This table comes from immunoSEQ multiplex PCR, and its TCRdb copy is limited to in-frame clones, with some not included. The sample contains 550,000 to 800,000 clones, approximately 79% of which appear only once. The TCR originated in a young woman in good health. What was sequenced was memory CD4+ T cells sorted from blood. Subset: CD45RA-negative fraction. J is TRBJ1-2 and V is TRBV28, with D hard to call. CDR3 sequence (DNA): TGTGCCAGCAGCCAAGGACGCCGGAGGTATGGCTACACCTTC. This translates into CASSQGRRRYGYTF.